The T cell receptor beta chain under discussion was sequenced for a study of T cell clonality in common variable immunodeficiency. This CDR3 comprises 14 residues. V was cut by 1 base and J by 3 bases, with 10 bases left in between. CDR1 SGHAT and CDR2 FQNNGV come from the germline V gene. Profiled with immunoSEQ multiplex PCR; TCRdb holds only in-frame clones, not every one. This sample comprises about 60,000 clones, none seen once only. This clone was picked up many times. The read ends 3 residues early relative to the CDR3; the germline J gene fills the gap. The genes are TRBV11-2 and TRBJ2-7; D possibly corresponds to TRBD1 (6 bases). Sample: peripheral blood mononuclear cells. The source is a person aged 18-70 years in good health. Partial CDR3 DNA: TGTGCCAGCAGCTTAGGGGGACACCTCTACGAG. Translated, it gives CASSLGGHLYE. The whole CDR3 reads CASSLGGHLYEQYF.